A single sample is the source of the 6 T cell receptor beta chains below, sequenced in a study of blood T cell repertoires in COVID-19. TCRdb keeps only in-frame clones here, not all; method: immunoSEQ multiplex PCR. The sample records 200,000 to 300,000 clones, 86% being singletons. Sequencing was done on a sample of peripheral blood. Source of these receptors: an elderly man with acute or convalescent COVID-19.

This clone has just one count. The chain employs TRBV25-1 and TRBJ2-7, with TRBD1 matching over 10 bases. CDR3 size: 16 residues. The V gene end was trimmed by 6 bases and the J gene end by 1 base; junction bases not matched to a gene: 9. Germline CDR1 MGHDK, CDR2 SYGVNS. The CDR3 DNA sequence: TGTGCCAGCAGACAAAACTCGGGACAGGGGTCCTACGAGCAGTACTTC. As protein: CASRQNSGQGSYEQYF.

This chain joins TRBV2 and TRBJ2-3, with D perhaps TRBD1 (5 bases). The CDR3 has 15 residues. The V gene's germline CDR1 is SNHLY and CDR2 FYNNEI. The V and J ends lost 8 bases and 0 bases respectively, with 15 bases between them. For the CDR3, the DNA is TGTGCCAGCTACCGTTCGGCAGGGAGCACAGATACGCAGTATTTT. Translated, it gives CASYRSAGSTDTQYF.

The V gene is TRBV5-1, the J gene TRBJ1-4, with no clear D. The CDR3 is made up of 15 amino acids. CDR1 and CDR2 from the germline V gene are SGHRS and YFSETQ. Trimming removed 0 bases at V and 3 bases at J, with 9 bases between. The CDR3 DNA reads TGCGCCAGCAGCTTGGATGGGCAGGCTAATGAAAAACTGTTTTTT. Amino acid sequence: CASSLDGQANEKLFF.

V gene TRBV19 combines with J gene TRBJ2-2, with TRBD2 matching over 14 bases. J lost 2 bases, V lost 7 bases, and 9 bases had no gene match. Germline CDR1 reads LNHDA; CDR2 reads SQIVND (reference sequence). The CDR3 totals 18 residues. CDR3 loop: CASTKGGLAGANTGELFF. In DNA form, the CDR3 reads TGTGCCAGTACCAAAGGGGGACTAGCGGGGGCCAACACCGGGGAGCTGTTTTTT.

Note on this clone: One end of the junction fails to match germline, which may point to a read error. Other DNA sequences within the sample encode an identical CDR3. This chain joins TRBV28 and TRBJ2-7; 9 bases are shared with TRBD2. The CDR3 totals 15 residues. CDR1 and CDR2 from the germline V gene are MDHEN and SYDVKM. This chain's CDR3 is CASSLLGAGGNEQYF. The CDR3 DNA sequence: TGTGCCAGCAGTTTATTAGGTGCGGGAGGGAACGAGCAGTATTTC. The variable domain in full, with the rest retrieved from reference TRBV28 and TRBJ2-7, is DVKVTQSSRYLVKRTGEKVFLECVQDMDHENMFWYRQDPGLGLRLIYFSYDVKMKEKGDIPEGYSVSREKKERFSLILESASTNQTSMYLCASSLLGAGGNEQYFGPGTRLTVT.

The chain uses TRBV10-2 and TRBJ2-2; maybe TRBD1 (6 bases). Germline-derived CDR1 and CDR2 are WSHSY and SAAADI. The CDR3 is 16 amino acids. Trimming cost V 4 bases and J 3 bases, with 15 bases left between them. The CDR3 DNA sequence: TGCGCCAGCAGTGTCCTACAGGGAGAGTACACCGGGGAGCTGTTTTTT. Translation: CASSVLQGEYTGELFF.